The 10 T cell receptor beta chains below all came from one sample that was sequenced in a study of blood T cell repertoires in COVID-19. Generated by immunoSEQ multiplex PCR, the TCRdb table keeps only in-frame clones and is missing some. The table has 20,000 to 30,000 clones, more than 75% seen once. The specimen was peripheral blood. These receptors came from a human donor with active COVID-19. The donor label of this sample is uncertain.

The chain couples TRBV7-9 to TRBJ1-5, with D unresolved. Looked up from germline, CDR1 is SEHNR and CDR2 is FQNEAQ (reference sequence). The V end lost 5 bases, the J end lost 3 bases, and 14 bases lay between the germline ends. CDR3 length equals 15 residues. CDR3 DNA sequence: TGTGCCAGCAGCCTTGGGGAGGCGTTCAATCAGCCCCAGCATTTT. Protein sequence: CASSLGEAFNQPQHF.

Note on this clone: At one boundary the junction diverges from the germline segment, which might be a read error. This chain joins TRBV10-2 and TRBJ1-1; D remains unclear. The CDR3 length is 14 residues. CDR1 is WSHSY, CDR2 SAAADI, per germline. Here the CDR3 reads CASSDDGMNTKAFF. The CDR3 DNA sequence: TGCGCCAGCAGTGATGACGGTATGAACACTAAAGCTTTCTTT.

The chain employs TRBV10-3 and TRBJ2-7, with D uncertain. This CDR3 has 11 residues. The germline V gene has CDR1 ENHRY and CDR2 SYGVKD. Trimming removed 6 bases at V and 2 bases at J, with 5 bases between. CDR3 sequence reads: CAISQAYEQYF. The CDR3 bases are TGTGCCATCAGCCAGGCCTACGAGCAGTACTTC.

This chain links TRBV11-2 with TRBJ2-7, with 7 bases identical to TRBD2. The germline gives CDR1 SGHAT, CDR2 FQNNGV. The CDR3 sequence is 13 residues long. J was trimmed by 2 bases and V by 3 bases; bases with no gene match: 1. The CDR3 DNA reads as TGTGCCAGCAGCTTGAGCGGGGCCTACGAGCAGTACTTC. Protein sequence: CASSLSGAYEQYF.

This rearrangement joins TRBV7-2 to TRBJ2-3; D is unclear. V was trimmed by 5 bases and J by 2 bases, leaving 8 bases between them. The CDR3 extends over 13 amino acids. Germline assignment: CDR1 SGHTA and CDR2 FQGNSA. The CDR3, as DNA: TGTGCCAGCAGCCGGGTCGCCACAGATACGCAGTATTTT. Translating gives CASSRVATDTQYF.

The chain carries TRBV5-4 and TRBJ2-1; perhaps TRBD2 as D (7 bases). Germline V CDR1 and CDR2: SGHNT, YYREEE (reference sequence). The V end was cut by 4 bases, the J end by 4 bases, with 18 bases between. The CDR3 is 16 amino acids. Here the CDR3 reads CASSREGGGIYNEQFF. DNA of the CDR3: TGTGCCAGCAGCCGCGAAGGGGGGGGGATTTACAATGAGCAGTTCTTC.

The chain carries TRBV5-6 and TRBJ2-1; 16 bases agree with TRBD2. V dropped 4 bases and J dropped 3; count of bases not matched to a gene: 4. Germline V gene sequence: CDR1 SGHDT, CDR2 YYEEEE. The CDR3 covers 17 residues. The CDR3 spells CASSTGLAGGGYNEQFF. The CDR3 nucleotides read TGTGCCAGCAGCACGGGACTAGCGGGAGGGGGCTACAATGAGCAGTTCTTC.

V is TRBV9 and J is TRBJ2-3; 10 bases are shared with TRBD2. CDR3 length: 17 amino acids. CDR1 is SGDLS and CDR2 is YYNGEE in the germline V gene. J gave up 1 base and V 0 bases, and 5 bases lay outside the gene matches. The CDR3 sequence is CASSVAGLAVGTDTQYF. In nucleotides, the CDR3 is TGTGCCAGCAGCGTAGCCGGACTAGCGGTTGGCACAGATACGCAGTATTTT. The variable domain in full, completed from reference TRBV9 and TRBJ2-3, reads DSGVTQTPKHLITATGQRVTLRCSPRSGDLSVYWYQQSLDQGLQFLIQYYNGEERAKGNILERFSAQQFPDLHSELNLSSLELGDSALYFCASSVAGLAVGTDTQYFGPGTRLTVL.

The table lists this clone with a count of one. The chain joins TRBV6-2 or TRBV6-3 to TRBJ2-7; TRBD2 aligns across 10 bases. V was pared by 6 bases and J by 2 bases, with 4 bases of the junction left unmatched. This CDR3 is 14 amino acids long. Germline lookup yields CDR1 MNHEY and CDR2 SVGEGT. The CDR3 reads CASSLAGGPYEQYF. CDR3 in DNA: TGTGCCAGCAGCTTAGCGGGAGGACCCTACGAGCAGTACTTC.

The chain couples TRBV10-1 to TRBJ2-7, with unresolved D. CDR3 length: 15 residues. The V gene's germline CDR1 is WNHNN and CDR2 SYGVQD (reference sequence). The V gene lost 0 bases and the J gene lost 4 bases, with 13 bases spanning the gap. The DNA of the CDR3 is TGCGCCAGCAGTGAGTCGTGGTACAGTGAATACGAGCAGTACTTC. This codes for CASSESWYSEYEQYF.